The T cell receptor (beta chain) under discussion was sequenced for a study of neurological immune-mediated disorders (dated by TCRdb to the late 2010s). In terms of the full investigation: The study compared peripheral blood TCR-beta repertoires of HTLV-I-associated myelopathy (HAM/TSP) patients, multiple sclerosis patients and healthy controls using UMI-based sequencing. Alongside PBMC samples, the set of 80 to 130 TCR-beta libraries contained longitudinal samples, technical triplicates, and paired CD4+ and CD8+ T-cell subsets that had been sorted. Longitudinal HAM/TSP donors and healthy donors each had 3 time-points at intervals of about 3-40 months. The cohort included approximately 70 subjects: some 14 with HAM/TSP, about 34 with multiple sclerosis, and around 20 healthy controls. Summary of the overall study and its limitations: No identical CDR3 amino acid sequences were found to be shared among expanded clones across subjects, suggesting that TCR-beta repertoires were private in all groups. The highest TCR clonal expansion was observed in HAM/TSP patients, whereas the lowest was observed in MS patients, even when compared with healthy controls.

cDNA synthesis used template-switch 5'RACE with a primer carrying a 10-nucleotide random unique molecular identifier tagging each TCR transcript. Every sequencing run yielded over 170 million TCR-beta sequences covering 15-18 subjects. Total RNA was extracted with the RNeasy kit. Using the KAPA Real-time Library Amplification kit, TCR-beta VDJ regions were amplified with primers for the TCR constant region and the 5'RACE anchor. Sample indexes and Illumina adaptors were added in a first PCR, after which library yield was increased in a second PCR. After purification with Ampure beads, the TCR product of roughly 650 bp was size-selected on a 2% E-gel SizeSelection system. Before pooling, library quality was checked on a Bioanalyzer, concentration was measured with Qubit, and libraries were quantified with the Kapa Library Quantification kit. Libraries were sequenced paired-end 2 x 150 bp on an Illumina HiSeq 2500. To increase sequence diversity, about 25-31% phiX was spiked into each library pool. Processing in the source paper ran as follows. The UMI-based MiGEC pipeline processed quality-filtered reads and removed over 75% of raw TCR sequences during error correction. IMGT germline references were used for alignment of VDJ genes, and clonotypes were defined by a unique CDR3 amino acid sequence together with V-J genes. VDJtools evaluated clonal expansion, Shannon diversity and CDR3 relatedness (CalcPairwiseDistances, ClusterSamples); CLCbio workbench built phylogenetic trees. Clones with at least 8 unique UMIs were defined as expanded, with this threshold being based on coefficient-of-variation modelling across technical triplicates. TCRdb reanalyzed the raw reads on its own, using fastp at Q25 for trimming and MiXCR for clone calling, and kept in-frame beta chains. Entries that share a CDR3 protein sequence are merged under the most common genes and DNA. These V and J calls originate from TCRdb's pipeline instead of the authors' own analysis. The sample table records about 71,000 distinct CDR3 sequences; roughly 15% of these occur just once. 4.5% to 5.5% of the sample is held by the ten biggest clonotypes.

This clonotype was detected many times. The target of this receptor is not known. Per-base qualities were not stored, and no clone one base away is much larger. The CDR3 measures 13 amino acids from cysteine to phenylalanine. Only the CDR3 portion is preserved as DNA: 39 bases, with reading frame beginning at the first base. CDR1 and CDR2 (MNHEY, SVGAGI) derive from the germline V gene. V is clipped by 5 bases and J by 3 bases, and the sequence between their germline boundaries is 11 bases long. The time point label of this sample denotes: longitudinal time-point 1 (baseline). For unsorted PBMC libraries, 2 million PBMCs were used after storage in RNAlater at -80 degrees C until RNA extraction. PBMCs were separated from peripheral blood using Ficoll-Hypaque density gradient centrifugation and then cryopreserved in liquid nitrogen.

The source material was PBMCs. The chain is encoded by TRBV6-5 joined to TRBJ2-7; the D segment cannot be called with confidence. The TCR sequence derives from a female donor with HTLV-1-associated myelopathy (HAM/TSP). The nucleotide sequence reads TGTGCCAGCAGTACCCGGGCCAACTACGAGCAGTACTTC. This translates into CASSTRANYEQYF.